These T cell receptor beta chains were read from a single sample in a study of blood T cell repertoires in COVID-19. TCRdb's copy holds only in-frame clones and misses some; the assay was immunoSEQ multiplex PCR. The table shows about 62,000 clones, with roughly 85% occurring only once. Sequenced input: peripheral blood. The source is an elderly woman with acute or convalescent COVID-19. CDR3s include the opening cysteine and the closing phenylalanine or tryptophan. Each record gives: V gene, D gene, clone size, J gene, CDR3 DNA, CDR3 protein. D genes are given only for firm matches. Some rows mark clone size as missing; the rest say once, few, many or name a class of expanded clone.

TRBV28	TRBD1	.	TRBJ2-7	TGTGCCAGCACTGGACAGGCTTACGAGCAGTACTTC	CASTGQAYEQYF
TRBV5-8	.	.	TRBJ2-4	TGTGCCAGCAGCACGAAGGGCGGGTCCAGGAACATTCAGTACTTC	CASSTKGGSRNIQYF
TRBV6-5	TRBD1	.	TRBJ2-6	TGTGCCAGCATTACCGACAGGGCTGGGGCCAACGTCCTGACTTTC	CASITDRAGANVLTF
TRBV6-5	.	.	TRBJ1-2	TGTGCCAGCAGGGCTTCGGGACTCTTTGGCTACACCTTC	CASRASGLFGYTF
TRBV11-2	.	.	TRBJ1-6	TGTGCCAGCACCTGGGGGGGCTCCTATAATTCACCCCTCCACTTT	CASTWGGSYNSPLHF
TRBV6-5	TRBD1	.	TRBJ1-1	TGTGCCAGCAGGACAGGGGTGAGGATCAACACTGAAGCTTTCTTT	CASRTGVRINTEAFF
TRBV7-2	.	.	TRBJ2-5	TGTGCCAGCAGCTTCGTTCCGGAGACCCAGTACTTC	CASSFVPETQYF
TRBV19	.	.	TRBJ2-4	TGTGCCAGTAGTATTTGGTCTAGCGCAGCCAAAAACATTCAGTACTTC	CASSIWSSAAKNIQYF
TRBV19	TRBD1	.	TRBJ2-7	TGTGCCAGCGATACGGGACAGCGCCCCTACGAGCAGTACTTC	CASDTGQRPYEQYF
TRBV5-1	TRBD1	.	TRBJ1-1	TGCGCCAGCAGCTTGGGAACAGGGGGCGCGTACACTGAAGCTTTCTTT	CASSLGTGGAYTEAFF
TRBV7-9	TRBD2	few	TRBJ2-3	TGTGCCAGCAGCCTTACTAGCGGGGGAACAGATACGCAGTATTTT	CASSLTSGGTDTQYF
TRBV11-2	TRBD2	once	TRBJ2-7	TGTGCCAGCAGCTTAGACGGCGGGAGGGCCTACGAGCAGTACTTC	CASSLDGGRAYEQYF
TRBV5-1	.	.	TRBJ1-2	TGCGCCAGCAGCCCACATTCGACCTCAGGGGTGGTAGGCTACACCTTC	CASSPHSTSGVVGYTF
TRBV28	TRBD1	.	TRBJ2-3	TGTGCCACCGCTCTGACAGGGGGCATGTTTGATACGCAGTATTTT	CATALTGGMFDTQYF
TRBV5-1	.	.	TRBJ2-5	TGCGCCAGCAGCTGGGCTGGGCCGCAAGAGACCCAGTACTTC	CASSWAGPQETQYF
TRBV1	.	.	TRBJ2-1	TGCACCAGCAGCCAGGGGCGGGAGAACAATGAGCAGTTCTTC	CTSSQGRENNEQFF
TRBV14	TRBD1	.	TRBJ2-2	TGTGCCAGCAGCCAAGAAACAGGGGGCCTTGGCACCGGGGAGCTGTTTTTT	CASSQETGGLGTGELFF
TRBV12-3/TRBV12-4	.	once	TRBJ2-7	TGTGCCAGCAGACCGACTAGCTCCTACGAGCAGTACTTC	CASRPTSSYEQYF
TRBV11-3	TRBD1	.	TRBJ2-2	TGTGCCAGCAGCTTAGGACAGGGTGCCGGGGAGCTGTTTTTT	CASSLGQGAGELFF
TRBV4-1	TRBD1	once	TRBJ1-2	TGCGCCAGCAGCCAAAACAGGGGGCGCGACTATGGCTACACCTTC	CASSQNRGRDYGYTF
TRBV6-6	TRBD2	.	TRBJ2-7	TGTGCCAGCAGCTTCGGGACTAGCGGGATACTCTACGAGCAGTACTTC	CASSFGTSGILYEQYF
TRBV7-3	.	.	TRBJ2-1	TGTGCCAGCAGCCCAGGCCCAACACACAATGAGCAGTTCTTC	CASSPGPTHNEQFF
TRBV19	TRBD2	few	TRBJ2-3	TGTGCCAGTAGATTAGCGGGAGCCCTCACAGATACGCAGTATTTT	CASRLAGALTDTQYF
TRBV5-1	TRBD1	.	TRBJ2-7	TGCGCCAGCAGCCCCGGACAGGGGTTCGACGAGCAGTACTTC	CASSPGQGFDEQYF
TRBV7-9	.	.	TRBJ2-5	TGTGCCAGCAGCTTAGCACAGCAAGAGACCCAGTACTTC	CASSLAQQETQYF
TRBV19	.	.	TRBJ1-5	TGTGCCAGTAGTACTAGGGGCGACCAGGTGGCCCAGCATTTT	CASSTRGDQVAQHF